Following are 23 T cell receptor beta chains from one sample sequenced in a study of blood T cell repertoires in COVID-19. Profiling relied on immunoSEQ multiplex PCR, and the TCRdb table lists in-frame clones only, not all of them. The sample contains more than 95,000 clones, around 76% of which appear only once. The source material was peripheral blood. These receptor sequences come from a man at least 80 years old with acute or convalescent COVID-19.

The V gene is TRBV19, the J gene TRBJ1-6, with D hard to call. Germline V lookup: CDR1 LNHDA, CDR2 SQIVND (reference sequence). V lost 6 bases, J lost 10 bases, and 16 bases lay in between. This CDR3 is 14 amino acids long. The CDR3 sequence: CASRRGARESPLHF. CDR3 sequence (DNA): TGTGCCAGTAGACGGGGTGCGAGAGAGTCACCCCTCCACTTT.

The chain recombines TRBV6-2 or TRBV6-3 with TRBJ2-5; 9 bases fit TRBD2. CDR1 is MNHEY, CDR2 SVGEGT, per germline. V gave up 3 bases and J gave up 2 bases; unmatched junction bases: 10. The CDR3 length is 17 residues. CDR3: CASSYRRRGGGQETQYF. CDR3 sequence (DNA): TGTGCCAGCAGTTATCGAAGGCGGGGGGGCGGACAAGAGACCCAGTACTTC.

This chain links TRBV6-5 with TRBJ2-3; D is unresolved. The CDR3 is 14 amino acids. Germline V gene data show CDR1 as MNHEY and CDR2 as SVGAGI. Trimming took 6 bases from V and 0 from J, leaving 10 bases between them. CDR3 sequence: CASRVHESTDTQYF. The CDR3, as DNA: TGTGCCAGCAGAGTACATGAAAGCACAGATACGCAGTATTTT.

J is TRBJ1-1 and V is TRBV30; D call uncertain. Trimming removed 1 base from V and 3 bases from J, with 6 bases in between. The germline V gene has CDR1 GTSNPN and CDR2 SVGIG (reference sequence). This CDR3 is built from 12 residues. CDR3 region: CAWSGLDTEAFF. The CDR3 DNA is TGTGCCTGGAGTGGACTGGACACTGAAGCTTTCTTT. Full variable domain (outside the CDR3, taken from reference TRBV30 and TRBJ1-1): SQTIHQWPATLVQPVGSPLSLECTVEGTSNPNLYWYRQAAGRGLQLLFYSVGIGQISSEVPQNLSASRPQDRQFILSSKKLLLSDSGFYLCAWSGLDTEAFFGQGTRLTVV.

V usage is TRBV6-2 or TRBV6-3 and J usage is TRBJ2-4, with 9 bases fitting TRBD2. The CDR3 loop spans 17 amino acids. The germline V gene encodes CDR1 MNHEY and CDR2 SVGEGT. V trimming: 5 bases; J trimming: 3 bases; junction bases outside the gene matches: 11. This chain's CDR3 is CASSAPGTSRIKNIQYF. Here the CDR3 DNA reads TGTGCCAGCAGTGCGCCCGGGACTAGCCGTATCAAAAACATTCAGTACTTC.

This chain links TRBV5-6 with TRBJ2-5; 11 nucleotides line up with TRBD2. The trim removed 3 bases at V and 6 bases at J, leaving 7 bases unmatched. CDR1 and CDR2 from the germline V gene are SGHDT and YYEEEE. The CDR3 totals 15 residues. CDR3: CASSSTSGGWKTQYF. The CDR3 nucleotides read TGTGCCAGCAGCTCAACTAGCGGGGGTTGGAAGACCCAGTACTTC.

The genes are TRBV5-4 and TRBJ2-2; D possibly corresponds to TRBD1 (6 bases). The germline CDR1 and CDR2 sequences are SGHNT and YYREEE (reference sequence). CDR3 length: 13 amino acids. V shed 2 bases and J shed 6 bases, with 8 bases lying between them. The CDR3 sequence: CASSFTGPGELFF. The DNA for the CDR3 is TGTGCCAGCAGCTTTACAGGGCCCGGGGAGCTGTTTTTT.

V is TRBV7-2 and J is TRBJ1-2, with TRBD1 matching 7 bases. The CDR3 consists of 14 residues. V was pared by 5 bases and J by 7 bases, with 10 bases of the junction left unmatched. CDR1 SGHTA and CDR2 FQGNSA come from the germline V gene. The CDR3 loop is CASSVLRGNGGYTF. DNA for the CDR3: TGTGCCAGCAGCGTCCTCAGGGGGAATGGTGGCTACACCTTC. The full variable domain, completed using reference TRBV7-2 and TRBJ1-2, is GAGVSQSPSNKVTEKGKDVELRCDPISGHTALYWYRQSLGQGLEFLIYFQGNSAPDKSGLPSDRFSAERTGGSVSTLTIQRTQQEDSAVYLCASSVLRGNGGYTFGSGTRLTVV.

The genes are TRBV27 and TRBJ2-3; D is undetermined. The CDR3 spans 16 residues. The germline V and J ends were trimmed by 3 bases and 1 base, with 14 bases remaining between them. Germline V CDR1 and CDR2: MNHEY, SMNVEV (reference sequence). The CDR3 nucleotides are TGTGCCAGCAGTTTGAACAGCCGGCCGGGCACAGATACGCAGTATTTT. Amino acids: CASSLNSRPGTDTQYF.

The chain uses TRBV18 and TRBJ1-3, with 7 bases lining up with TRBD1. CDR1 and CDR2 from the germline V gene are KGHSH and LQKENI. J lost 5 bases, V lost 2 bases, and 12 bases had no gene match. The CDR3 has 17 residues. The CDR3 bases are TGTGCCAGCTCACCAGATGAGACAGGGAGAGGCAGAAACACCATATATTTT. Amino acid sequence: CASSPDETGRGRNTIYF.

The chain has TRBV28 and TRBJ2-3, with D perhaps TRBD2 (5 bases). This CDR3 is 16 amino acids long. The germline gives CDR1 MDHEN, CDR2 SYDVKM. Trimming removed 5 bases at V and 6 bases at J, with 21 bases between. CDR3 protein: CASSRAGLGQADTQYF. The DNA for the CDR3 is TGTGCCAGCAGTCGCGCCGGACTCGGCCAAGCCGATACGCAGTATTTT.

This clone was seen ten or more times. The chain couples TRBV9 to TRBJ2-2; 7 bases align to TRBD2. CDR1 is SGDLS, CDR2 YYNGEE, per germline. The length of the CDR3 is 16 residues. The trim removed 1 base at V and 0 bases at J, leaving 3 bases unmatched. CDR3 sequence (DNA): TGTGCCAGCAGCGTATCCGCGGGAGCGAACACCGGGGAGCTGTTTTTT. Its protein is CASSVSAGANTGELFF.

The chain combines TRBV19 with TRBJ2-4, with D possibly being TRBD1 (5 bases). Germline CDR1 reads LNHDA; CDR2 reads SQIVND (reference sequence). Trimming removed 6 bases from V and 6 bases from J, with 15 bases in between. This CDR3 has 14 residues. Here the CDR3 DNA reads TGTGCCAGTAGGACCCAGGGCAGTGGAAACATTCAGTACTTC. Protein product: CASRTQGSGNIQYF.

The rearrangement links TRBV7-9 to TRBJ2-2; possible D gene TRBD1, 6 bases. The V gene's germline CDR1 is SEHNR and CDR2 FQNEAQ (reference sequence). V lost 4 bases and J lost 4, with 13 bases in between. The CDR3 covers 15 residues. In nucleotides, the CDR3 is TGTGCCAGCAGCTCCACAGGGTTGAGCACCGGGGAGCTGTTTTTT. Its translation is CASSSTGLSTGELFF.

The rearrangement joins TRBV5-8 to TRBJ2-1; maybe TRBD1 (5 bases). The CDR3 loop spans 15 amino acids. Germline assignment: CDR1 SGHTS and CDR2 YDEGEE. V was trimmed by 2 bases and J by 0 bases, leaving 9 bases between them. Written as DNA, the CDR3 is TGTGCCAGCAGCTTAGGGGCCAGCTCCTACAATGAGCAGTTCTTC. It encodes CASSLGASSYNEQFF.

This sequence joins TRBV3-1 (or the pseudogene TRBV3-2) and TRBJ1-1; the D is unclear. This CDR3 is built from 13 residues. Trimming left V 4 bases short and J 6 bases short, with 12 bases between. The germline V gene has CDR1 LGHDT and CDR2 YNNKEL (reference sequence). In DNA, the CDR3 is TGTGCCAGCAGCCCAACGGGGATCGCTGAAGCTTTCTTT. Its translation is CASSPTGIAEAFF.

The chain carries TRBV29-1 and TRBJ1-3, with a weak D call TRBD1 (5 bases). Germline lookup yields CDR1 SQVTM and CDR2 ANQGSEA. The V end lost 3 bases, the J end lost 4 bases, and 13 bases lay between the germline ends. The CDR3 is 14 amino acids. This CDR3 is CSVDSGGRGNTIYF. Written as DNA, the CDR3 is TGCAGCGTTGATTCTGGGGGGAGAGGAAACACCATATATTTT.

The V call is TRBV5-1, the J call TRBJ2-5, with TRBD2 matching over 7 bases. Germline loops: CDR1 SGHRS, CDR2 YFSETQ. Unmatched junction bases numbered 9, after V lost 6 bases and J lost 4 bases. This CDR3 has 14 residues. The CDR3 bases are TGCGCCAGCACCCAAGGGAGCGGGGTAGAGACCCAGTACTTC. It codes for CASTQGSGVETQYF.

This chain links TRBV6-5 with TRBJ2-7, with unresolved D. This CDR3 spans 15 amino acids. The V gene's germline CDR1 is MNHEY and CDR2 SVGAGI. The ends were cut back, 4 bases at V and 0 bases at J, with 13 bases in the middle. CDR3: CASSSTSADSYEQYF. CDR3 nucleotides: TGTGCCAGCAGTTCCACTTCTGCCGACTCCTACGAGCAGTACTTC.

The gene calls are TRBV19 and TRBJ1-2; D is unresolved. V was trimmed by 2 bases and J by 4 bases, leaving 14 bases between them. CDR3 length: 15 amino acids. CDR1 LNHDA and CDR2 SQIVND come from the germline V gene (reference sequence). CDR3 coding DNA: TGTGCCAGTAGTATACCCCCGGCGGATTTCTATGGCTACACCTTC. It encodes CASSIPPADFYGYTF.

The V call is TRBV7-8, the J call TRBJ2-1, with 9 nucleotides matching TRBD2. The germline CDR1 and CDR2 sequences are SGHVS and FQNEAQ. V shed 5 bases, J shed 6 bases, and the junction held 14 bases outside the gene matches. The CDR3 totals 17 residues. CDR3 protein: CASSPRGSGRLGNEQFF. In nucleotides, the CDR3 is TGTGCCAGCAGCCCAAGGGGTAGCGGGAGACTCGGCAATGAGCAGTTCTTC.

This clone was recorded once. At one of its ends the junction is not consistent with the germline gene, which may arise from a read error. The CDR3 DNA reads TGTGCCAGTAGTATATTGGACAGGAGGATCTACGATGAGCAGTTCTTC. Amino acids: CASSILDRRIYDEQFF. The V and J genes are TRBV19 and TRBJ2-1; 7 bases agree with TRBD1. Germline assignment: CDR1 LNHDA and CDR2 SQIVND (reference sequence). This CDR3 contains 16 residues.

This chain uses TRBV7-2 with TRBJ1-6; 11 positions match TRBD1. The CDR3 is 17 amino acids. Germline-derived CDR1 and CDR2 are SGHTA and FQGNSA. Trimming took 1 base from V and 5 from J; bases not matched to a gene: 4. CDR3 protein: CASSLGTGGVDNSPLHF. In DNA form, the CDR3 reads TGTGCCAGCAGCTTAGGGACAGGGGGCGTTGATAATTCACCCCTCCACTTT.